These 10 T cell receptor beta chains came from one sample sequenced in a study of blood T cell repertoires in COVID-19. Repertoires were generated with immunoSEQ multiplex PCR, while TCRdb's copy carries only in-frame clones and drops some. The sample holds about 140,000 clones; around three quarters are singletons and the top ten take roughly 13%. Material for sequencing was peripheral blood. These receptor sequences come from a man older than 75 with acute or convalescent COVID-19.

This clone was seen a single time. This sequence joins TRBV19 and TRBJ1-1, with TRBD1 matching over 7 bases. This CDR3 has 15 amino acids. Germline V gene data show CDR1 as LNHDA and CDR2 as SQIVND (reference sequence). Trimming cost V 4 bases and J 1 base; bases outside gene matches: 6. CDR3 residues: CASSSFRTGNTEAFF. CDR3 in DNA: TGTGCCAGTAGTAGTTTTAGGACAGGGAACACTGAAGCTTTCTTT.

This clone appeared a few times. The CDR3 DNA reads TGTGCCTGGAGTGCGTTATCAGGGAATCAGCCCCAGCATTTT. Encoded protein: CAWSALSGNQPQHF. The rearrangement uses TRBV30 and TRBJ1-5, with D perhaps TRBD1 (5 bases). Per germline, CDR1 GTSNPN and CDR2 SVGIG (reference sequence). The CDR3 is 14 residues long. Between the trimmed V and J ends, which lost 1 base and 4 bases, there was a span of 11 bases. Full variable domain (missing parts from reference TRBV30 and TRBJ1-5): SQTIHQWPATLVQPVGSPLSLECTVEGTSNPNLYWYRQAAGRGLQLLFYSVGIGQISSEVPQNLSASRPQDRQFILSSKKLLLSDSGFYLCAWSALSGNQPQHFGDGTRLSIL.

The J gene is TRBJ2-3, the V gene TRBV27, with D perhaps matching TRBD1 (5 bases). Trimming took off 7 bases at V and 0 bases at J, with 8 bases between the two ends. Germline V CDR1 and CDR2: MNHEY, SMNVEV (reference sequence). The CDR3 spans 13 residues. CDR3 in amino acids: CASMAGSTDTQYF. The CDR3 nucleotides read TGTGCCAGCATGGCAGGGAGCACAGATACGCAGTATTTT.

In nucleotides, the CDR3 is TGTGCCAGCAGTTTCGGTGGGGGCCGGGGCGGGGAGCTGTTTTTT. Its translation: CASSFGGGRGGELFF. This chain joins TRBV28 and TRBJ2-2, with D tentatively TRBD1 (6 bases). In germline, CDR1 is MDHEN, CDR2 SYDVKM. Trimming took 3 bases from V and 7 from J, leaving 15 bases between them. The CDR3 extends over 15 amino acids.

The V call is TRBV9, the J call TRBJ2-7; 13 bases map to TRBD2. This CDR3 has 17 amino acids. The junction had 7 bases not matched to a gene; V was cut back by 2 bases and J by 2 bases. Germline loops: CDR1 SGDLS, CDR2 YYNGEE. CDR3 bases: TGTGCCAGCAGCGTTGACCTAACTAGCGGGGGGGCCTACGAGCAGTACTTC. Its protein is CASSVDLTSGGAYEQYF. The full variable domain, rest sourced from reference TRBV9 and TRBJ2-7, is DSGVTQTPKHLITATGQRVTLRCSPRSGDLSVYWYQQSLDQGLQFLIQYYNGEERAKGNILERFSAQQFPDLHSELNLSSLELGDSALYFCASSVDLTSGGAYEQYFGPGTRLTVT.

This clone turned up a few times. The rearrangement joins TRBV20-1 to TRBJ1-5, with 9 positions matching TRBD1. The trim removed 3 bases at V and 5 bases at J, leaving 5 bases unmatched. The germline V gene encodes CDR1 DFQATT and CDR2 SNEGSKA (reference sequence). The CDR3 runs to 14 residues. CDR3 nucleotides: TGCAGTGCTAGTTGGGGACAGGGCGATCAGCCCCAGCATTTT. Amino acids: CSASWGQGDQPQHF.

This chain connects TRBV29-1 to TRBJ2-2; D call uncertain. CDR3 length equals 11 residues. The V end lost 4 bases, the J end lost 4 bases, and 4 bases lay between the germline ends. Per the germline V gene, CDR1 is SQVTM and CDR2 is ANQGSEA. The CDR3 region is CSVGATGELFF. The CDR3, as DNA: TGCAGCGTTGGAGCCACCGGGGAGCTGTTTTTT.

The chain employs TRBV7-2 and TRBJ2-1; D is unresolved. The CDR3 runs to 13 residues. The germline V gene encodes CDR1 SGHTA and CDR2 FQGNSA. V lost 5 bases, J lost 5 bases, and 10 bases lay in between. Here the CDR3 reads CASSASIHNEQFF. The CDR3 bases are TGTGCCAGCAGCGCCAGTATCCACAATGAGCAGTTCTTC.

This clone was counted only a few times. The chain uses TRBV29-1 and TRBJ1-2, with a weak D call TRBD1 (6 bases). The CDR3 has 12 residues. V was shortened by 8 bases and J by 3 bases, with 13 bases between the two germline ends. Germline-derived CDR1 and CDR2 are SQVTM and ANQGSEA. CDR3 loop: CSFQEGDYGYTF. The CDR3 bases are TGCAGCTTCCAAGAGGGGGACTATGGCTACACCTTC.

The chain is built from TRBV29-1 and TRBJ2-7; tentatively, D is TRBD1 (5 bases). Germline loops: CDR1 SQVTM, CDR2 ANQGSEA. The ends were cut back, 1 base at V and 6 bases at J, with 16 bases in the middle. This CDR3 contains 14 residues. The CDR3 nucleotides are TGCAGCGTTGAAGTACGGAAGGGGTTAGGCGAGCAGTACTTC. It is translated as CSVEVRKGLGEQYF.